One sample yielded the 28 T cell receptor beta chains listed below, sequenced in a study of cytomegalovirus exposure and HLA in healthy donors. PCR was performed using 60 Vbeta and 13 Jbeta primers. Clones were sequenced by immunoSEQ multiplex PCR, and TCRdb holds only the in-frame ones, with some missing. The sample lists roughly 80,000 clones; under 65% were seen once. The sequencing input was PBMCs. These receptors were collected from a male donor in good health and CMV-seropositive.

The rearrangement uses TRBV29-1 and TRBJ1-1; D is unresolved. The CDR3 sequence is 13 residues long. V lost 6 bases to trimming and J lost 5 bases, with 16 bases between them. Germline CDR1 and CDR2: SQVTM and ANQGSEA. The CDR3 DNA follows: TGCAGCGTGGAACACTCGGGAGATACTGAAGCTTTCTTT. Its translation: CSVEHSGDTEAFF.

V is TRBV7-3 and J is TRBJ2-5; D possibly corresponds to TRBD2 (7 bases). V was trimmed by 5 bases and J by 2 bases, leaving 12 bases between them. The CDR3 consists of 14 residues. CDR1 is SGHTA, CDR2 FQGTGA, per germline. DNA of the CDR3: TGTGCCAGCAGCAAGGGAGGGGGTCAAGAGACCCAGTACTTC. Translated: CASSKGGGQETQYF.

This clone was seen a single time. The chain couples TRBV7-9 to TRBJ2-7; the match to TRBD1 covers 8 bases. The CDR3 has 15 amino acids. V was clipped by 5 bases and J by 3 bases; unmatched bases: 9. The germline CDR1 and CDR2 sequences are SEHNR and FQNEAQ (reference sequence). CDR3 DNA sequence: TGTGCCAGCAGCGACAGGGGAAACTACTACTACGAGCAGTACTTC. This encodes CASSDRGNYYYEQYF.

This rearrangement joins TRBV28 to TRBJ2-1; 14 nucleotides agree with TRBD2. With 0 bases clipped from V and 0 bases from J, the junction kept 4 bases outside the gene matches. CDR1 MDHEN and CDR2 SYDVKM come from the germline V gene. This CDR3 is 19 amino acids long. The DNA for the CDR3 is TGTGCCAGCAGTTTATGGACTAGCGGGAGGGCCAGCTCCTACAATGAGCAGTTCTTC. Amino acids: CASSLWTSGRASSYNEQFF.

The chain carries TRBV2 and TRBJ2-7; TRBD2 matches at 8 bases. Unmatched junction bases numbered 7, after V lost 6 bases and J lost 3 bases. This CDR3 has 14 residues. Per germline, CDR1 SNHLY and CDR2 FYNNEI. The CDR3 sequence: CASRKAGAHYEQYF. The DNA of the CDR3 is TGTGCCAGCAGGAAAGCGGGGGCCCACTACGAGCAGTACTTC.

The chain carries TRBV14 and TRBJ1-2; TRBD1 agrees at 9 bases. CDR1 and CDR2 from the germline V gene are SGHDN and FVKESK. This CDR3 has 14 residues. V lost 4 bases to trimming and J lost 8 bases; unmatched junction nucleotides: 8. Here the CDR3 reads CASSLGQGLGGYTF. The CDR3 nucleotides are TGTGCCAGCAGCCTCGGACAGGGGTTAGGGGGCTACACCTTC.

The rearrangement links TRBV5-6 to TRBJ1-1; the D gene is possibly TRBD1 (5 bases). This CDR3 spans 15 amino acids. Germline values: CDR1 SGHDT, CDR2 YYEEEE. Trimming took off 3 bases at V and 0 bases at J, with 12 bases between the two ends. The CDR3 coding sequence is TGTGCCAGCAGCTCACCCGGGGGGATGAACACTGAAGCTTTCTTT. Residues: CASSSPGGMNTEAFF.

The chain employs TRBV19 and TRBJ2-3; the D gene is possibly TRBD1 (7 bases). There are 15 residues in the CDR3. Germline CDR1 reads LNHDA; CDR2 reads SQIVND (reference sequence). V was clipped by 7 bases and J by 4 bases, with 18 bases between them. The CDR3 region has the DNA TGTGCCAGTACCGGAGGGGCAAGGGGGCCAGATACGCAGTATTTT. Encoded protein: CASTGGARGPDTQYF.

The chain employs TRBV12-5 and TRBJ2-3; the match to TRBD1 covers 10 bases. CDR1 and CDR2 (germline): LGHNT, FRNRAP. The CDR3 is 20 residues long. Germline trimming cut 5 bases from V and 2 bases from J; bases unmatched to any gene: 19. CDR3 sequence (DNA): TGTGCTAGTGGTCATCTCCGGGACAGGGGCACCGAGACCATCACAGATACGCAGTATTTT. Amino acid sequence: CASGHLRDRGTETITDTQYF.

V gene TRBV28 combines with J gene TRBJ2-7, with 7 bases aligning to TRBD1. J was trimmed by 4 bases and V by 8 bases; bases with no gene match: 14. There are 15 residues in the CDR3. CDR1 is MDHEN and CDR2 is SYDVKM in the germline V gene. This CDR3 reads CASQNRAQGWYEQYF. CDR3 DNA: TGTGCCAGCCAAAATCGGGCACAGGGGTGGTACGAGCAGTACTTC.

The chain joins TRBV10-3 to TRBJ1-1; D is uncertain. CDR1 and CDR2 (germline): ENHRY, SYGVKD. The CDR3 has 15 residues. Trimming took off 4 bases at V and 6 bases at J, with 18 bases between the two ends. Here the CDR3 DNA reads TGTGCCATCAGTGGAATTGAGGCCGGAGGGCCTGAAGCTTTCTTT. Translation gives CAISGIEAGGPEAFF.

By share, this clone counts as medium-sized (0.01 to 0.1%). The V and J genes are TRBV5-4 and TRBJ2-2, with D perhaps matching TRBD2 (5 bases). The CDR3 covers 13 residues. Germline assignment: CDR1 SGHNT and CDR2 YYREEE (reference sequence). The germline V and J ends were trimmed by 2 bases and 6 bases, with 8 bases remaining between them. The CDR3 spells CASSFGGPGELFF. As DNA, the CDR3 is TGTGCCAGCAGCTTCGGCGGGCCCGGGGAGCTGTTTTTT.

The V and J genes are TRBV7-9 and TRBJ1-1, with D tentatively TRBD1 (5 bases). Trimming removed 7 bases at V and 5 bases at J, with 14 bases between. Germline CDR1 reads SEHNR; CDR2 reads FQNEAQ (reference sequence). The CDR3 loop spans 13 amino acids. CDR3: CASTPGQGTEAFF. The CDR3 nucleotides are TGTGCCAGCACCCCCGGCCAGGGAACTGAAGCTTTCTTT.

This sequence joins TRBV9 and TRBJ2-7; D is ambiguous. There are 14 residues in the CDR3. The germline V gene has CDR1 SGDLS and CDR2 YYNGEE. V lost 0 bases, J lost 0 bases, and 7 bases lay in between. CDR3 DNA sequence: TGTGCCAGCAGCGTAGACCCACACTCCTACGAGCAGTACTTC. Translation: CASSVDPHSYEQYF.

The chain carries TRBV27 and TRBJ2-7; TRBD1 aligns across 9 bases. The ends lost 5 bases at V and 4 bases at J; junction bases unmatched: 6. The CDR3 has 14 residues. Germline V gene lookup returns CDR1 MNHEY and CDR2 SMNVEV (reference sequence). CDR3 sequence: CASSRGQGKYEQYF. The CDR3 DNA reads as TGTGCCAGCAGTCGCGGACAGGGGAAATACGAGCAGTACTTC.

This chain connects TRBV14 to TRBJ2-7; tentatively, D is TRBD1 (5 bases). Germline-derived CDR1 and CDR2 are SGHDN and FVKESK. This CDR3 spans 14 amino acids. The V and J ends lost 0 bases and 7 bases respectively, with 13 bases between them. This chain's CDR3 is CASSQENRSWEQYF. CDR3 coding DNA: TGTGCCAGCAGCCAAGAGAACAGGTCTTGGGAGCAGTACTTC.

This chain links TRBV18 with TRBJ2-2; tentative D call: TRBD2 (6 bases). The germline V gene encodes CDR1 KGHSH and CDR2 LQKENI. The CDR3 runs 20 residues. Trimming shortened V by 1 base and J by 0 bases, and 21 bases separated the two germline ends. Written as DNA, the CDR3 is TGTGCCAGCTCACCACTATCTCCTATCGGGACTTCCTCGAACACCGGGGAGCTGTTTTTT. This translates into CASSPLSPIGTSSNTGELFF.

This CDR3 is CAWSVLPNTEAFF. For the CDR3, the DNA is TGTGCCTGGAGTGTACTCCCGAACACTGAAGCTTTCTTT. This chain uses TRBV30 with TRBJ1-1; D is unclear. Trimming shortened V by 0 bases and J by 1 base, and 6 bases separated the two germline ends. The length of the CDR3 is 13 residues. Germline V CDR1 and CDR2: GTSNPN, SVGIG (reference sequence). The entire variable domain, with the rest obtained from reference TRBV30 and TRBJ1-1, is as follows: SQTIHQWPATLVQPVGSPLSLECTVEGTSNPNLYWYRQAAGRGLQLLFYSVGIGQISSEVPQNLSASRPQDRQFILSSKKLLLSDSGFYLCAWSVLPNTEAFFGQGTRLTVV.

CDR3 in amino acids: CASSLELWTGQGREKLFF. Written as DNA, the CDR3 is TGTGCCAGCAGCTTAGAACTGTGGACGGGACAGGGAAGAGAAAAACTGTTTTTT. The V call is TRBV7-8, the J call TRBJ1-4, with TRBD1 identical over 9 bases. J lost 8 bases, V lost 1 base, and 14 bases had no gene match. Per the germline V gene, CDR1 is SGHVS and CDR2 is FQNEAQ. The CDR3 consists of 18 residues.

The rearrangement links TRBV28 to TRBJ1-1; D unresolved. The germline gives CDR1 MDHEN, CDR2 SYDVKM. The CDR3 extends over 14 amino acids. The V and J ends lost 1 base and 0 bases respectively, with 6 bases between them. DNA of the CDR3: TGTGCCAGCAGTTTATTAGCCGTGAACACTGAAGCTTTCTTT. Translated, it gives CASSLLAVNTEAFF.

CDR3: CASSPGGGLVIGRETQYF. CDR3 nucleotide sequence: TGTGCCAGCAGCCCGGGGGGTGGACTAGTAATAGGTCGAGAGACCCAGTACTTC. The chain recombines TRBV5-6 with TRBJ2-5; the match to TRBD2 covers 7 bases. This CDR3 contains 18 residues. CDR1 is SGHDT, CDR2 YYEEEE, per germline. The V segment lost 4 bases and the J segment 4 bases; nucleotides outside the gene matches: 19.

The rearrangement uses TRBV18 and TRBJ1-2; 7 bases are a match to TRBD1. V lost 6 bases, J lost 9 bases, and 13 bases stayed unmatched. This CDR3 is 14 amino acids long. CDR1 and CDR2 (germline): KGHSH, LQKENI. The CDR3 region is CASSQEHKQGSYTF. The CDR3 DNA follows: TGTGCCAGCTCGCAAGAACACAAACAGGGGAGCTACACCTTC. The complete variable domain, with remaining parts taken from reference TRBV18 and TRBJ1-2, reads NAGVMQNPRHLVRRRGQEARLRCSPMKGHSHVYWYRQLPEEGLKFMVYLQKENIIDESGMPKERFSAEFPKEGPSILRIQQVVRGDSAAYFCASSQEHKQGSYTFGSGTRLTVV.

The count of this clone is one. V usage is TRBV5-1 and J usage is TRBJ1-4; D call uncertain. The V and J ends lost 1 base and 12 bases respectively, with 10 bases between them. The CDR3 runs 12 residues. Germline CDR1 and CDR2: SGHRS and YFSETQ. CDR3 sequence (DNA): TGCGCCAGCAGCTTGAATCGCGGTGAACTGTTTTTT. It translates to CASSLNRGELFF.

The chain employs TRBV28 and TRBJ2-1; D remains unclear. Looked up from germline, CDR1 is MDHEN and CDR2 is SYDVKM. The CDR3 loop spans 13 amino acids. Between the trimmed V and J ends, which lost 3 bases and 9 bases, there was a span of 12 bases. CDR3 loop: CASSLNSPREQFF. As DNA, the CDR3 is TGTGCCAGCAGTTTGAACTCCCCCCGTGAGCAGTTCTTC.

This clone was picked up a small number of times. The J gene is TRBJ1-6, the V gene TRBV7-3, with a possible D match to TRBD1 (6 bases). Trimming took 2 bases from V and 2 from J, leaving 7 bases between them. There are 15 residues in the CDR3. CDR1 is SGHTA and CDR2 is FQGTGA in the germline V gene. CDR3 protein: CASSLGGPYNSPLHF. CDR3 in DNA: TGTGCCAGCAGCTTAGGGGGCCCCTATAATTCACCCCTCCACTTT. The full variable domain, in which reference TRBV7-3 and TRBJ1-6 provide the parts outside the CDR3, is GAGVSQTPSNKVTEKGKYVELRCDPISGHTALYWYRQSLGQGPEFLIYFQGTGAADDSGLPNDRFFAVRPEGSVSTLKIQRTERGDSAVYLCASSLGGPYNSPLHFGNGTRLTVT.

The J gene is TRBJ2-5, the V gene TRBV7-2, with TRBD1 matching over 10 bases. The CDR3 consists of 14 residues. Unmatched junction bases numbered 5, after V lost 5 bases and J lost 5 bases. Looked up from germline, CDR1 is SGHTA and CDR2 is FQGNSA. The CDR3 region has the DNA TGTGCCAGCAGCCCGGACAGGGGGACGGAGACCCAGTACTTC. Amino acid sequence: CASSPDRGTETQYF.

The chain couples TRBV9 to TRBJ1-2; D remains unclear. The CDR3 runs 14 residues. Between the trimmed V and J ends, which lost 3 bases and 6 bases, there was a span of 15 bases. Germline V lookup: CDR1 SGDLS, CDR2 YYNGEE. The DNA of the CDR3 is TGTGCCAGCAGCGAGGGAGGGCTAGGAGATGGCTACACCTTC. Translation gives CASSEGGLGDGYTF.

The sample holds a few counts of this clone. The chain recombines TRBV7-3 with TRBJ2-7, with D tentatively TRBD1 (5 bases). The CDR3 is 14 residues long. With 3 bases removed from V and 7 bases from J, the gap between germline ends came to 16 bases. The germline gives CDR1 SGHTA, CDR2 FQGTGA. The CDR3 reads CASSFSQGSREQYF. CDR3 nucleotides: TGTGCCAGCAGCTTCAGCCAGGGAAGTAGGGAGCAGTACTTC.